This T cell receptor (beta chain) was documented in a study of T-cell reconstitution after alpha-beta-depleted transplantation in children. This clonotype was detected ten times or more. This CDR3 region has 15 residues. Losses at the gene ends were 2 bases for V and 11 bases for J; bases not matched to a gene: 12. Germline values: CDR1 MNHNY, CDR2 SVGAGI (reference sequence). TCRbeta library construction was performed incorporating unique molecular identifiers. TCRdb used MiXCR to reprocess the PCR reads, holding one entry per CDR3 protein. This table has around 96,000 distinct CDR3 sequences, approximately 12% appearing once.

This sample comprised PBMCs from the stem cell graft donor, obtained from the stem cell graft. The chain couples TRBV6-6 to TRBJ1-3; TRBD1 aligns across 7 bases. This receptor was taken from a human donor who donated a stem cell graft to a child with inherited bone marrow failure. CDR3 amino acids: CASSYGDSSQGAIYF. In DNA, the CDR3 is TGTGCCAGCAGTTACGGGGACTCCTCCCAGGGGGCCATATATTTT.